There are a few counts of the clone carrying this T cell receptor beta chain. J was trimmed by 3 bases and V by 3 bases; bases with no gene match: 9. Looked up from germline, CDR1 is MGHRA and CDR2 is YSYEKL. This CDR3 contains 17 residues. After constant-region reverse-primer amplification, full-length variable regions underwent semi-nested PCR with Nested Universal Primer A. TCRdb used MiXCR to reprocess the 5' RACE reads, holding one entry per CDR3 protein. There are some 62,000 distinct CDR3 sequences in the sample; under 35% occur only once, and 2.3% lies in the top ten. The sequencing sample was made of tumor-infiltrating naive CD4+ T cells sorted from the breast tumor. Subset described: naive CD4+ T cells, CD4+CD45RA+CD25-. The rearrangement links TRBV4-1 to TRBJ2-7, with 12 bases lining up with TRBD1. This TCR was recovered from a female donor with breast cancer. CDR3 sequence reads: CASSQSPGTGGLYEQYF. The CDR3 DNA reads TGCGCCAGCAGCCAGTCCCCCGGGACAGGGGGCCTCTACGAGCAGTACTTC.